Shown below are 3 T cell receptor beta chains from a single sample sequenced in a study of shared clonotypes between healthy human individuals. Naive CD8 cells lacked CD45RO and underwent positive selection for CCR7, leaving out terminally differentiated effector memory CD45RA+ cells. Method: immunoSEQ multiplex PCR; TCRdb's copy keeps in-frame clones and lacks some. This table has about 1,800,000 clones, about 95% appearing once. What was sequenced was naive CD8+ T cells sorted from blood. The source of these receptors is a man between 18 and 29 years old in good health.

The chain recombines TRBV2 with TRBJ2-2; a possible D gene is TRBD1 (6 bases). V shed 7 bases and J shed 3 bases, with 15 bases lying between them. Per germline, CDR1 SNHLY and CDR2 FYNNEI. This CDR3 comprises 15 residues. The CDR3 DNA reads TGTGCCAGCATGAGCCGGGACATATACACCGGGGAGCTGTTTTTT. It is translated as CASMSRDIYTGELFF.

This chain connects TRBV5-1 to TRBJ1-1; D is ambiguous. CDR1 is SGHRS and CDR2 is YFSETQ in the germline V gene. V lost 2 bases and J 1 base, leaving 15 bases between the germline ends. The length of the CDR3 is 16 residues. This CDR3 reads CASSLPSVEGNTEAFF. CDR3 DNA sequence: TGCGCCAGCAGCTTACCCTCTGTTGAGGGGAACACTGAAGCTTTCTTT.

This rearrangement joins TRBV27 to TRBJ2-1, with unresolved D. Germline V gene sequence: CDR1 MNHEY, CDR2 SMNVEV (reference sequence). This CDR3 spans 18 amino acids. Trimming stripped 4 bases from V and 6 bases from J, with 25 bases between. This chain's CDR3 is CASSSPHSDTGLGNEQFF. The CDR3 nucleotides are TGTGCCAGCAGTTCCCCCCATTCCGACACGGGCCTGGGCAATGAGCAGTTCTTC.